This is a list of T cell receptor beta chains from one sample in a study of CD8+ T cells in alopecia areata. Sequencing used immunoSEQ multiplex PCR; TCRdb keeps in-frame clones, though not all of them. The sample has 35,000 to 45,000 clones; more than 90% are singletons. Sequences were derived from CD8+ T cells sorted from blood, sampled at week 24, from a patient treated with tofacitinib. These TCRs come from a human donor with alopecia areata. The CDR3 runs from the conserved cysteine through the conserved F or W. Fields, in order: J gene, D gene, V gene, clone size, CDR3 DNA, CDR3 protein. The D gene is left open where the match is weak. The listing skips clone size in some rows; elsewhere it reads once, few, many or a size class.

j_call: TRBJ2-2
d_call: .
v_call: TRBV27
clone_size: .
cdr3_nt: TGTGCCAGCAGTTTACCGTGGACCGGGGAGCTGTTTTTT
cdr3_aa: CASSLPWTGELFF

j_call: TRBJ2-7
d_call: TRBD1
v_call: TRBV29-1
clone_size: few
cdr3_nt: TGCAGCGTTCACAGGGGCTACGAGCAGTACTTC
cdr3_aa: CSVHRGYEQYF

j_call: TRBJ2-1
d_call: .
v_call: TRBV7-9
clone_size: .
cdr3_nt: TGTGCCAGCAGCTCGAGCTTGGCCCTCTACAATGAGCAGTTCTTC
cdr3_aa: CASSSSLALYNEQFF

j_call: TRBJ2-7
d_call: TRBD1
v_call: TRBV5-1
clone_size: .
cdr3_nt: TGCGCCAGCAGCCCCGACAGGGGGTCCTTTAGCGAGCAGTACTTC
cdr3_aa: CASSPDRGSFSEQYF

j_call: TRBJ2-5
d_call: .
v_call: TRBV30
clone_size: .
cdr3_nt: TGTGCCTGGAGTCCCGGGAGTCAAGAGACCCAGTACTTC
cdr3_aa: CAWSPGSQETQYF

j_call: TRBJ2-2
d_call: .
v_call: TRBV6-1
clone_size: .
cdr3_nt: TGTGCCAGCAGTGAAGAGATCCGGCTTAACACCGGGGAGCTGTTTTTT
cdr3_aa: CASSEEIRLNTGELFF

j_call: TRBJ2-3
d_call: .
v_call: TRBV7-9
clone_size: .
cdr3_nt: TGTGCCAGCAGCTCTCCGGAAGTTACTAGCACAGATACGCAGTATTTT
cdr3_aa: CASSSPEVTSTDTQYF

j_call: TRBJ2-3
d_call: .
v_call: TRBV7-3
clone_size: .
cdr3_nt: TGTGCCAGCAGCCCCCCGGCCCAACTAGAGTCTCCGGATACGCAGTATTTT
cdr3_aa: CASSPPAQLESPDTQYF

j_call: TRBJ2-2
d_call: .
v_call: TRBV6-6
clone_size: few
cdr3_nt: TGTGCCAGCAGTTACTCCCAAGGGGGAAACACCGGGGAGCTGTTTTTT
cdr3_aa: CASSYSQGGNTGELFF

j_call: TRBJ2-7
d_call: .
v_call: TRBV4-2
clone_size: .
cdr3_nt: TGTGCCAGCAGCCAAGGCATCGGCGGAAGGGATATTCACTACGAGCAGTACTTC
cdr3_aa: CASSQGIGGRDIHYEQYF

j_call: TRBJ2-5
d_call: .
v_call: TRBV7-9
clone_size: .
cdr3_nt: TGTGCCAGCCTCCGTTCGGAGACCCAGTACTTC
cdr3_aa: CASLRSETQYF

j_call: TRBJ2-1
d_call: TRBD1
v_call: TRBV7-9
clone_size: .
cdr3_nt: TGTGCCAGCGCAAGGAGGGCAGGGGGCGCGTTGGGCAATGAGCAGTTCTTC
cdr3_aa: CASARRAGGALGNEQFF

j_call: TRBJ2-7
d_call: TRBD1
v_call: TRBV28
clone_size: .
cdr3_nt: TGTGCCAGCAGTTCGGGGGACAGGGGGTACGAGCAGTACTTC
cdr3_aa: CASSSGDRGYEQYF

j_call: TRBJ2-1
d_call: .
v_call: TRBV6-5
clone_size: .
cdr3_nt: TGTGCCAGCAGTCCACAGGCCCACAGCAATGAGCAGTTCTTC
cdr3_aa: CASSPQAHSNEQFF

j_call: TRBJ2-1
d_call: TRBD2
v_call: TRBV7-8
clone_size: .
cdr3_nt: TGTGCCAGCAGCCATAGCGGGGGGGCCTGGGATGAGCAGTTCTTC
cdr3_aa: CASSHSGGAWDEQFF

j_call: TRBJ2-1
d_call: .
v_call: TRBV4-3
clone_size: .
cdr3_nt: TGCGCCAGCAGCCAAGAAAGGAGGTGGAATGAGCAGTTCTTC
cdr3_aa: CASSQERRWNEQFF